Given below is one TCR beta chain in context. The antigen is undetermined. The data were taken from a study of identical twins. General study points: It was out-of-frame TCR alpha sharing in monozygotic twins that models underestimated. Beta out-of-frame sequences displayed a weaker excess of sharing between twins. Partial confounding of zero-insertion analyses by invariant MAIT and iNKT cells was possible.

TCRdb analysed the 5' RACE reads with MiXCR anew, one entry per CDR3 protein. The sample lists roughly 630,000 distinct CDR3 sequences; roughly 6.6% were seen once. CDR3 length equals 16 residues. Germline CDR1 and CDR2: DFQATT and SNEGSKA (reference sequence). V dropped 1 base and J dropped 8 bases, with 21 bases sitting between them. These data were also filed under a second study, of yellow fever vaccine responses in identical twins.

Source material: PBMCs. V usage is TRBV20-1 and J usage is TRBJ2-1; tentative D call: TRBD2 (6 bases). This TCR came from a woman between 18 and 30 years old in good health. The CDR3 DNA is TGCAGTGCTAGAGCCCATGGACCGCGATGGGGGGATGAGCAGTTCTTC. This sequence encodes CSARAHGPRWGDEQFF.